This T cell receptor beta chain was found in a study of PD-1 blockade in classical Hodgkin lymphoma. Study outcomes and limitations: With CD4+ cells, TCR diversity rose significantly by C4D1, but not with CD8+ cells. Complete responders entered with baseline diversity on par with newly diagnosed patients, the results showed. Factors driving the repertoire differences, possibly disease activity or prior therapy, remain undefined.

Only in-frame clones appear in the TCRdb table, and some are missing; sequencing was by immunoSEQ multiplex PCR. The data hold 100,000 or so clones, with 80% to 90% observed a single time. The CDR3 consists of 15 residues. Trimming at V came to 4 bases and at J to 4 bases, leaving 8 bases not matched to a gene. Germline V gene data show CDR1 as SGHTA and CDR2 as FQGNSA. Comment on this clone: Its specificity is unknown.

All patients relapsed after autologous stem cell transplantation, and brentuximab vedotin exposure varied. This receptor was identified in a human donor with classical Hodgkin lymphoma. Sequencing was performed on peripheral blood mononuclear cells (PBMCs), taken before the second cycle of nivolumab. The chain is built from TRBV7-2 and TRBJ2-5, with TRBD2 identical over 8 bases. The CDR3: CASSSTTSERETQYF. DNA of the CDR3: TGTGCCAGCAGCTCAACGACTAGCGAACGAGAGACCCAGTACTTC.